The clone carrying this T cell receptor beta chain was counted a few times. The antigen is unknown. These data are taken from a study of human T cells and chemical hapten exposure. The study's findings and limits: The number of TCRs above 1 in 1000 frequency did not change after DPC sensitization. Clustering by CDR3 similarity yielded significantly more large clusters from expanded TCRs than controls.

One entry per CDR3 protein, called by TCRdb with MiXCR from the RACE reads. The table has around 200,000 distinct CDR3 sequences, approximately 31% seen once. In germline, CDR1 is ENHRY, CDR2 SYGVKD. The junction had 3 bases not matched to a gene; V was cut back by 6 bases and J by 2 bases. The CDR3 runs 13 residues. The time point: pre-sensitization, week 0. Treatment of the sample: therapeutic diphenylcyclopropenone sensitization with weekly scalp DPC. This receptor was identified in a woman aged 25-40 years with alopecia areata. Some clones in this sample may be carry-over from other donors' samples. The chain has TRBV10-3 and TRBJ2-5, with 7 bases that match TRBD1. Sequences were derived from whole blood, sampled in connection with sensitization to the hapten diphenylcyclopropenone (DPC). CDR3 sequence (DNA): TGTGCCATCAGCCGGGACAGTCAAGAGACCCAGTACTTC. Residues: CAISRDSQETQYF.